This TCR beta chain was sequenced for a study of blood T cell repertoires in COVID-19. Clones were read by immunoSEQ multiplex PCR, and TCRdb kept only the in-frame ones, dropping some. The sample carries 310,000 or so clones, roughly 83% recorded once. The ends lost 5 bases at V and 9 bases at J; junction bases unmatched: 9. This CDR3 is built from 14 residues. Germline CDR1 reads LNHDA; CDR2 reads SQIVND (reference sequence). This TCR was sampled from a woman between 45 and 65 years old with acute or convalescent COVID-19. The V gene is TRBV19, the J gene TRBJ2-1; 8 bases are a match to TRBD1. Sample: peripheral blood. The CDR3 DNA reads TGTGCCAGTAGTGGTCTGACAGGGGCGACTGAGCAGTTCTTC. This gives the protein CASSGLTGATEQFF. The full variable domain, completed using reference TRBV19 and TRBJ2-1, is DGGITQSPKYLFRKEGQNVTLSCEQNLNHDAMYWYRQDPGQGLRLIYYSQIVNDFQKGDIAEGYSVSREKKESFPLTVTSAQKNPTAFYLCASSGLTGATEQFFGPGTRLTVL.